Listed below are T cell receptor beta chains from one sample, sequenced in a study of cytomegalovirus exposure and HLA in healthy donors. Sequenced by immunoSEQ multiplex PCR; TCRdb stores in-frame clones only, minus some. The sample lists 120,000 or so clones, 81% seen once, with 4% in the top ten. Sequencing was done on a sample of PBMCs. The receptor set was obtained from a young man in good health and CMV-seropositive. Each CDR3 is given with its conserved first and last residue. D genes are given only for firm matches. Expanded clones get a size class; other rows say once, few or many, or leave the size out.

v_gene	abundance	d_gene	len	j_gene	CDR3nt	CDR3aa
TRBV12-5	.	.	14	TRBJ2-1	TGTGCTAGTGGTTTGGGTCAGGTGTCCGTTGAGCAGTTCTTC	CASGLGQVSVEQFF
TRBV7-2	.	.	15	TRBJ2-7	TGTGCCAGCAGCTTCGACTCCGGGGGAGTCTACGAGCAGTACTTC	CASSFDSGGVYEQYF
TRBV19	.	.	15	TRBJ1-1	TGTGCCAGTACTGAGACAGGCTTGGGGAACACTGAAGCTTTCTTT	CASTETGLGNTEAFF
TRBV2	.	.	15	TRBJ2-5	TGTGCCAGCAAACCTACCGGGTCCCCCGTGGAGACCCAGTACTTC	CASKPTGSPVETQYF
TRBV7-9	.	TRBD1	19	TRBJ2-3	TGTGCCAGCAGCTATAACAGGGGCCACCCTAACGGAGGCACAGATACGCAGTATTTT	CASSYNRGHPNGGTDTQYF
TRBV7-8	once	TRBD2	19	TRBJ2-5	TGTGCCAGCAGCTTAGGGGCACCAGGGGCTAGCGGGTACCAAGAGACCCAGTACTTC	CASSLGAPGASGYQETQYF
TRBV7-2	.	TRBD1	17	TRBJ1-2	TGTGCCAGCAGCTTAGGAGGAGGAGGGGGCGCCGGCTATGGCTACACCTTC	CASSLGGGGGAGYGYTF
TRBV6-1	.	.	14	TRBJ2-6	TGTGCCAGCGGGCGGGGCTCTGGGGCCAACGTCCTGACTTTC	CASGRGSGANVLTF
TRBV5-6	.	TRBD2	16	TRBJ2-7	TGTGCCAGCAGCTTCCGCGATGGCGGGGGGGCGTACGAGCAGTACTTC	CASSFRDGGGAYEQYF
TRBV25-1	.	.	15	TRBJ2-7	TGTGCCAGCGGGGTCACCGCCGACAGATCCTACGAGCAGTACTTC	CASGVTADRSYEQYF
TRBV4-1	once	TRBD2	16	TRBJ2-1	TGCGCCAGCAGCCAACTTCGGGGGGGCCTAGACAATGAGCAGTTCTTC	CASSQLRGGLDNEQFF
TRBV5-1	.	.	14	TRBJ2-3	TGCGCCAGCAGCTTTGCCCTCTACACAGATACGCAGTATTTT	CASSFALYTDTQYF
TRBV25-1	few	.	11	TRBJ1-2	TGTGCCACCAGCACCGGGGGAGGCTACACCTTC	CATSTGGGYTF
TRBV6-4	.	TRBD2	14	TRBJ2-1	TGTGCCAGCAGCTTGGTGACTAGCGGGGGGGAGCAGTTCTTC	CASSLVTSGGEQFF
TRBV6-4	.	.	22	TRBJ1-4	TGTGCCAGCAGTGACTCGGTCGGGGGATGGATCAAATCTGAAGAAGAAAATGAAAAACTGTTTTTT	CASSDSVGGWIKSEEENEKLFF
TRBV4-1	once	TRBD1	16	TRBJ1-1	TGCGCCAGCAGCCGACTTCTTACGACAGGGAGTACTGAAGCTTTCTTT	CASSRLLTTGSTEAFF
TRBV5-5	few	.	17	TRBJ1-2	TGTGCCAGCAGCTTGTGGGCAAGGGGGAGTTCTAACTATGGCTACACCTTC	CASSLWARGSSNYGYTF
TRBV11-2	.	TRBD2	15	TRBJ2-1	TGTGCCAGCAGCCTAGTAGCGGGGGCCTACAATGAGCAGTTCTTC	CASSLVAGAYNEQFF
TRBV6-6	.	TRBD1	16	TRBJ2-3	TGTGCCAGCAGTTACCACCGGGACAGCTTCACAGATACGCAGTATTTT	CASSYHRDSFTDTQYF
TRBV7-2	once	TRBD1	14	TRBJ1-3	TGTGCCAGCAGCCCGGACAGGGCCGGAAACACCATATATTTT	CASSPDRAGNTIYF
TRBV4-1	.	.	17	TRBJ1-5	TGCGCCAGCAGCCAGGCCACCGCAGGACTTAGCAATCAGCCCCAGCATTTT	CASSQATAGLSNQPQHF
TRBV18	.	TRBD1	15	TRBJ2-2	TGTGCCAGCTCAAGTACCCAGGGGGCTGCCGGGGAGCTGTTTTTT	CASSSTQGAAGELFF
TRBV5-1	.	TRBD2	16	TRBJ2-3	TGCGCCAGCAGCTTGGCCGGGACTAGCGTCACAGATACGCAGTATTTT	CASSLAGTSVTDTQYF
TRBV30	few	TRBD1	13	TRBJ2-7	TGTGCCTGGAGTCTAACAGGGGGCTACGAGCAGTACTTC	CAWSLTGGYEQYF
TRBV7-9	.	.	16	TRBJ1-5	TGTGCCAGCAGCTTAGGCACTTCGAATAGCAATCAGCCCCAGCATTTT	CASSLGTSNSNQPQHF
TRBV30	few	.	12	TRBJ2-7	TGTGCCTGGAGCGCGTTCGGGGTCGAGCAGTACTTC	CAWSAFGVEQYF
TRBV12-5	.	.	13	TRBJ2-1	TGTGCTAGTGGTTTGGTATCCGTCCGTGAGCAGTTCTTC	CASGLVSVREQFF
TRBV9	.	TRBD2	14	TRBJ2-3	TGTGCCAGCAGCCTAAGCGGGATCACAGATACGCAGTATTTT	CASSLSGITDTQYF
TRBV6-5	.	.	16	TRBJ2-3	TGTGCCAGCAGTTACGAACTGACAGCTAGCACAGATACGCAGTATTTT	CASSYELTASTDTQYF
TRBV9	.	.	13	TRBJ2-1	TGTGCCAGCAGCTTAACGGGGGATGATGAGCAGTTCTTC	CASSLTGDDEQFF
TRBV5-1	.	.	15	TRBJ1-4	TGCGCCAGCAGCTTGGCCGGGAACACTAATGAAAAACTGTTTTTT	CASSLAGNTNEKLFF
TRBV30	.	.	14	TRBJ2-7	TGTGCCTGGAGTGTCGACATAGACTCCTACGAGCAGTACTTC	CAWSVDIDSYEQYF
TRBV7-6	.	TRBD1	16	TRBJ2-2	TGTGCCAGCAGCCGAGACTTGACAGGGAGAACCGGGGAGCTGTTTTTT	CASSRDLTGRTGELFF
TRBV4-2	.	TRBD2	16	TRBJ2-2	TGTGCCAGCAGCCCTTTGGGAGGGAGTGACACCGGGGAGCTGTTTTTT	CASSPLGGSDTGELFF
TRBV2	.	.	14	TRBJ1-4	TGTGCCAGCAGTGTCTTAGCAACTAATGAAAAACTGTTTTTT	CASSVLATNEKLFF
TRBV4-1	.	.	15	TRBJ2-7	TGCGCCAGCAGCCAAGATCAAACAGTCTCCTACGAGCAGTACTTC	CASSQDQTVSYEQYF
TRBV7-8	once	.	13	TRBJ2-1	TGTGCCAGCGGGCTACAGCCTGACAATGAGCAGTTCTTC	CASGLQPDNEQFF
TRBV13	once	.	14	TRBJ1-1	TGTGCCAGCAGCCAAAGACTGCAGAACACTGAAGCTTTCTTT	CASSQRLQNTEAFF
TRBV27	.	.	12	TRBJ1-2	TGTGCCAGCGGAGCCCTAAACTATGGCTACACCTTC	CASGALNYGYTF
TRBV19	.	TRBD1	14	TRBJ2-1	TGTGCCAGTGGATCGCGACAGGGGGTCAATGAGCAGTTCTTC	CASGSRQGVNEQFF
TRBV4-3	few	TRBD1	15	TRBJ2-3	TGCGCCAGCAGCCGAGACAGGGCTGGGGCAGATACGCAGTATTTT	CASSRDRAGADTQYF
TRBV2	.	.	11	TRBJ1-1	TGTGCCACCAGGGCTAACACTGAAGCTTTCTTT	CATRANTEAFF